This TCR beta chain came from a study of T-cell reconstitution after alpha-beta-depleted transplantation in children. Germline V CDR1 and CDR2: MDHEN, SYDVKM. V lost 7 bases and J lost 3; bases outside the gene matches: 12. The CDR3 loop spans 16 amino acids. Unique molecular identifiers were incorporated during preparation of the TCRbeta library. TCRdb ran MiXCR on the PCR reads and lists one entry per CDR3 protein. The repertoire holds roughly 490,000 distinct CDR3 sequences, about an eighth seen once, with 14% in the top ten. Study findings and constraints: T-cell counts and diversity at one year post-transplant came mainly from newly produced T cells. Surviving recipient T cells and thymic progenitors produced the high day-60 TCRbeta diversity seen in some patients. Several hundred expanded graft clones reportedly gave rise to the alpha-beta T cells present about two months after transplant.

About this clonotype itself: The target antigen is unknown. With a much larger clone just one base away, this may be a read error. A read error is likely, as this CDR3 ends without the conserved phenylalanine or tryptophan.

The chain links TRBV28 to TRBJ2-3, with 8 bases identical to TRBD1. This TCR was sampled from a female patient under 10 years old who had a stem cell transplant for aplastic anemia, so the T cells may come from the graft donor. The sequences come from PBMCs, mostly from graft donor cells, collected 180 days after TCRalphabeta/CD19-depleted stem cell transplant. The CDR3 protein is CASTRRGQGATDTQYS. The CDR3 DNA is TGTGCCAGCACTCGAAGGGGGCAGGGGGCTACAGATACGCAGTATTCT.